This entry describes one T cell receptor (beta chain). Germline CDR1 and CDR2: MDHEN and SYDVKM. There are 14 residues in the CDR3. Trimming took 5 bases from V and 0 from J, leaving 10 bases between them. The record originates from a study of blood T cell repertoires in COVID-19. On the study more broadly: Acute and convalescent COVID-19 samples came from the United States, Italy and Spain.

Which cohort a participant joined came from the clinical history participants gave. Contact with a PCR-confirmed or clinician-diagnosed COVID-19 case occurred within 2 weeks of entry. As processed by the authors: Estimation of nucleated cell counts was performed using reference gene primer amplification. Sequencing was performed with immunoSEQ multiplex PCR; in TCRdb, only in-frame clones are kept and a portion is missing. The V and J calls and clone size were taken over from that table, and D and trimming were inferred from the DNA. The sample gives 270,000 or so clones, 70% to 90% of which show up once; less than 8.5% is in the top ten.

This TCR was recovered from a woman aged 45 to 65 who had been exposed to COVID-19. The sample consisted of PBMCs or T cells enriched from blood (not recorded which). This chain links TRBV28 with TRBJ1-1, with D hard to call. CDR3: CASSTFVLNTEAFF. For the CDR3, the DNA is TGTGCCAGCAGTACATTTGTTCTGAACACTGAAGCTTTCTTT.